This T cell receptor beta chain was documented in a study of OX40 agonist ivuxolimab in advanced cancers. Assay used: immunoSEQ multiplex PCR; TCRdb lists only in-frame clones, some missing. The sample carries 72,000 or so clones, roughly 87% recorded once. Germline CDR1 and CDR2: SGHTA and FQGNSA. Between the trimmed V and J ends, which lost 5 bases and 0 bases, there was a span of 23 bases. This CDR3 spans 19 amino acids. The chain joins TRBV7-2 to TRBJ1-3, with D perhaps TRBD1 (6 bases). The sequence derives from an adult with an advanced solid tumor such as melanoma, head and neck, liver or kidney cancer. The sequencing used CD4+ or CD8+ T cells sorted from blood, collected in a trial of the OX40 agonist ivuxolimab. The CDR3 nucleotides read TGTGCCAGCAGCCGCCACTCGGGGGGGGGCGGGGGCTCTGGAAACACCATATATTTT. Its protein is CASSRHSGGGGGSGNTIYF.